These T cell receptor beta chains were read from a single sample in a study of glioma-infiltrating T cells. TCRdb reprocessed the multiplex PCR reads with MiXCR, giving one entry per CDR3 protein. The sample contains roughly 120,000 distinct CDR3 sequences, approximately 25% of which appear only once. The sample taken for sequencing was glioma tissue, nonneoplastic brain tissue, or PBMCs (not recorded which). The receptors here all came from a human donor with low-grade glioma or glioblastoma, undergoing nonglioma brain surgery, or in good health (not recorded which). The CDR3 runs from the conserved cysteine through the conserved F or W. A D gene is named only where the DNA matches it firmly. Rows may omit the clone size; those that give it use once, few, many or a size class.

j_gene | abundance | v_gene | d_gene | CDR3nt | CDR3aa
TRBJ2-1 | few | TRBV7-9 | . | TGTGCCAGCAGCCTCCAGGCGTTATGGGGCAATGAGCAGTTCTTC | CASSLQALWGNEQFF
TRBJ2-3 | many | TRBV28 | . | TGTGCCAGCACCCCCCGGGCAGATACGCAGTATTTT | CASTPRADTQYF
TRBJ1-1 | many | TRBV27 | . | TGTGCCAGCTTTGAACGAACTGAAGCTTTCTTT | CASFERTEAFF
TRBJ2-1 | . | TRBV6-2/TRBV6-3 | . | TGTGCCAGCAGTTACCCCACCAGAGGGGAGCAGTTCTTC | CASSYPTRGEQFF
TRBJ1-1 | many | TRBV20-1 | TRBD1 | TGCAGTGCCATCTTTGGGACAGCGTCTGAAGCTTTCTTT | CSAIFGTASEAFF
TRBJ2-2 | many | TRBV6-1 | . | TGTGCCAGCGGAGGTTCCTTGAACACCGGGGAGCTGTTTTTT | CASGGSLNTGELFF
TRBJ1-1 | many | TRBV19 | TRBD1 | TGTGCCAGTAGCCTCGACAGGGAGGGGAACACTGAAGCTTTCTTT | CASSLDREGNTEAFF
TRBJ2-3 | . | TRBV6-6 | TRBD1 | TGTGCCAGCAGTTCTCCGGGACAGGGGGCTGCTCCGCAGTATTTT | CASSSPGQGAAPQYF
TRBJ1-2 | . | TRBV28 | . | TGTGCCCGCCGTTCGGGCCTTGGCTCCCCCTTC | CARRSGLGSPF
TRBJ2-4 | many | TRBV7-2 | TRBD2 | TGTGCCAGCAGCAGCTCTAGCGGCCAGGCCATTCAGTACTTC | CASSSSSGQAIQYF
TRBJ2-1 | once | TRBV6-2/TRBV6-3 | . | TGTGCCAGCAGTTTACGGCTCCCCTATGAGCAGTTCTTC | CASSLRLPYEQFF
TRBJ2-2 | . | TRBV6-6 | . | TGTGCCAGCAGCCACGGGGAACAGACGAACACCGTGGATCTGTTTTTT | CASSHGEQTNTVDLFF
TRBJ2-1 | many | TRBV4-2 | . | TGTGCCAGCAGCCAAGAGCGGGGAAGGGATGAGCAGTTCTTC | CASSQERGRDEQFF
TRBJ2-2 | medium-sized | TRBV6-4 | . | TGTGCCAGCAGTGACACCCTTACGACGAACACCGGGGAGCTGTTTTTT | CASSDTLTTNTGELFF
TRBJ2-7 | many | TRBV6-2/TRBV6-3 | . | TGTGCCAGCAGTTGGTCCGCAGCTACCTACGAGCAGTACTTC | CASSWSAATYEQYF
TRBJ2-3 | . | TRBV4-1 | TRBD1 | TGCGCCAGCAGTCCGGGACAGGGTTACCAAGCAGATACGCAGTATTTT | CASSPGQGYQADTQYF
TRBJ2-7 | many | TRBV28 | . | TGTGCCAGCGGGGACTTCAGGGGCTTCAGCTCCTACGAGCAGTACTTC | CASGDFRGFSSYEQYF
TRBJ2-4 | many | TRBV4-3 | . | TGCGCCAGCACCTATGCGCTGGCGGAGGGGGGTGTTCAGTACTTC | CASTYALAEGGVQYF
TRBJ2-7 | many | TRBV20-1 | TRBD2 | TGCAGTGCTAGACCATCTTATAGAACTAGCGGGAGAGACGAGCAGTACTTC | CSARPSYRTSGRDEQYF
TRBJ2-7 | many | TRBV7-2 | TRBD2 | TGTGCCAGCAGCTTAACCGGGACTAGCTTATACGAGCAGTACTTC | CASSLTGTSLYEQYF
TRBJ2-1 | few | TRBV11-2 | . | TGTGCCAGCAGCTTAGACATGGGATTGGGCTACAATGAGCAGTTCTTC | CASSLDMGLGYNEQFF
TRBJ2-7 | . | TRBV20-1 | . | TGCAGTGCTAGAGGGACCAGCGCCTGCTACGAGCAGTACTTC | CSARGTSACYEQYF
TRBJ2-7 | many | TRBV28 | . | TGTGCCAGCACCGGCAGCTCCTACGAGCAGTACTTC | CASTGSSYEQYF
TRBJ1-5 | many | TRBV2 | . | TGTGCCAGCAACCCCGGCCAGGTTTATAGCAATCAGCCCCAGCATTTT | CASNPGQVYSNQPQHF
TRBJ2-7 | . | TRBV7-2 | TRBD2 | TGTGCCAGCAGGGGACTAGCGGGAGGACCCTTAGTCTACGAGCAGTACTTC | CASRGLAGGPLVYEQYF
TRBJ2-7 | few | TRBV18 | . | TGTGCCAGCTCACCATACGGGGCCAGTCCCTACGAGCAGTACTTC | CASSPYGASPYEQYF
TRBJ2-7 | many | TRBV14 | TRBD2 | TGTGCCAGCAGCTCAGGACTAGCTCACGAGCAGTACTTC | CASSSGLAHEQYF
TRBJ2-1 | many | TRBV7-2 | . | TGTGCCAGCAGCCCAGAGATTAGCGGCTACAATGAGCAGTTCTTC | CASSPEISGYNEQFF
TRBJ2-4 | few | TRBV5-6 | . | TGTGCCAGCAGTCAATGGGGGGGCCAAGCCAAAAACATTCAGTACTTC | CASSQWGGQAKNIQYF
TRBJ1-5 | . | TRBV12-3/TRBV12-4 | . | TGTGCCAGCAGTTTATTTAGCAATCAGCCCCAGCATTTT | CASSLFSNQPQHF
TRBJ2-7 | many | TRBV2 | . | TGTGCCAGCAGTACACAGGTCTCCTACGAGCAGTACTTC | CASSTQVSYEQYF
TRBJ2-1 | few | TRBV29-1 | TRBD2 | TGCAGCGTTGAAGATTCCCGGAGCGGGGTCAATGAGCAGTTCTTC | CSVEDSRSGVNEQFF
TRBJ1-2 | many | TRBV28 | . | TGTGCCAGCAGTCTAGTCTATGGGAACTATGGCTACACCTTC | CASSLVYGNYGYTF